This TCR beta chain was found in a study of T cell repertoires in aging, cancer and after chemotherapy. Study information: Glioblastoma patients receiving temozolomide-based therapy gave paired samples before and after chemotherapy. General study results and limits: In each cancer cohort, median generation probability increased across chemotherapy, suggesting thymic output rebounded.

Multiplex touch-down PCR with TRB-A/B primers amplified rearranged V-D-J TRB sequences. TCRdb reprocessed the multiplex PCR reads via MiXCR and lists one record per CDR3 protein. The repertoire holds about 1,400 distinct CDR3 sequences, with roughly 22% as singletons. Of note for this clonotype: The antigen remains undetermined.

This CDR3 is 14 amino acids long. Trimming removed 6 bases from V and 7 bases from J, with 15 bases in between. Germline V lookup: CDR1 SNHLY, CDR2 FYNNEI. Peripheral blood genomic DNA, not sorted cells or RNA, was the template. This receptor was taken from a human donor with a solid tumor. Material: blood. The chain links TRBV2 to TRBJ2-2; D gene uncertain. The CDR3 loop is CASRLSGSYGELFF. The CDR3 DNA sequence: TGTGCCAGCAGACTCTCAGGTTCCTACGGGGAGCTGTTTTTT. Looking up the rest from reference TRBV2 and TRBJ2-2 gives the full variable domain: EPEVTQTPSHQVTQMGQEVILRCVPISNHLYFYWYRQILGQKVEFLVSFYNNEISEKSEIFDDQFSVERPDGSNFTLKIRSTKLEDSAMYFCASRLSGSYGELFFGEGSRLTVL.